A single sample is the source of the 26 T cell receptor beta chains below, sequenced in a study of T cells in Graves' hyperthyroidism and ophthalmopathy (dated by TCRdb to between 2018 and 2021). Libraries were prepared through multiplex PCR. Sequencing used an Illumina HiSeq 2000. Amplification of TCR beta CDR3 regions was carried out from RNA transcripts. A first-round RT-PCR of the TCR CDR3 used the HTBI primer set with the Qiagen OneStep RT-PCR kit. TCRdb ran its own pipeline on the public reads, namely fastp trimming at Q25 and MiXCR clone calling, and kept in-frame beta chains. Every CDR3 protein is listed once, alongside the most common genes and DNA of its rows. Within this sample are about 400,000 distinct CDR3 sequences, with roughly 15% of them counted one time only. The top ten constitute 15% to 20% of the sample. Sample: blood. The receptors here all came from a woman aged 30 to 39 with Graves' ophthalmopathy.

CDR3 nucleotide sequence: TGTGCCAGTAGTCCGGGGAACCAAGAGACCCAGTACTTC. Amino acids: CASSPGNQETQYF. The rearrangement links TRBV19 to TRBJ2-5, with a possible D match to TRBD2 (5 bases). This CDR3 has 13 amino acids. V shed 5 bases and J shed 0 bases, with 7 bases lying between them. Per the germline V gene, CDR1 is LNHDA and CDR2 is SQIVND (reference sequence).

This clonotype was detected many times. The rearrangement joins TRBV20-1 to TRBJ2-5; D tentatively reads TRBD1 or TRBD2 (5 bases each). Trimming shortened V by 1 base and J by 2 bases, and 14 bases separated the two germline ends. The CDR3 length is 15 residues. Looked up from germline, CDR1 is DFQATT and CDR2 is SNEGSKA (reference sequence). CDR3 nucleotides: TGCAGTGCTAGAGCCACGGGGCCAATTCAAGAGACCCAGTACTTC. It translates to CSARATGPIQETQYF.

In the case of this clonotype: A much more abundant neighbour one base away suggests this may be a read error. V gene TRBV6-2 or TRBV6-3 combines with J gene TRBJ1-5, with 8 bases aligning to TRBD1. Germline-derived CDR1 and CDR2 are MNHEY and SVGEGT. Trimming cost V 8 bases and J 5 bases; bases outside gene matches: 8. The length of the CDR3 is 14 residues. CDR3 bases: TGTGCCAGCGGCGAGGGACAGGACTATCAGCCCCAGCATTTT. Protein: CASGEGQDYQPQHF.

This chain joins TRBV4-1 and TRBJ2-7; 8 nucleotides line up with TRBD1. Germline loops: CDR1 MGHRA, CDR2 YSYEKL. This CDR3 is built from 15 residues. Trimming cost V 2 bases and J 3 bases; bases outside gene matches: 6. The CDR3 sequence: CASSQTGTGYYEQYF. For the CDR3, the DNA is TGCGCCAGCAGCCAAACCGGGACAGGATACTACGAGCAGTACTTC.

As for this clonotype: This may stem from a read error, because a much larger clone lies one nucleotide away. The V and J genes are TRBV2 and TRBJ1-1, with a tentative D call TRBD1 (6 bases). Looked up from germline, CDR1 is SNHLY and CDR2 is FYNNEI. This CDR3 region has 13 residues. V lost 8 bases and J 10 bases, leaving 20 bases between the germline ends. The CDR3, as DNA: TGTGCCAGCTATGGCAGGGGATTTGGTGGAGCTTTCTTT. Residues: CASYGRGFGGAFF. Filled out from reference TRBV2 and TRBJ1-1, the complete variable domain reads EPEVTQTPSHQVTQMGQEVILRCVPISNHLYFYWYRQILGQKVEFLVSFYNNEISEKSEIFDDQFSVERPDGSNFTLKIRSTKLEDSAMYFCASYGRGFGGAFFGQGTRLTVV.

This clonotype was seen at least ten times. This chain uses TRBV18 with TRBJ2-1; D is unresolved. Trimming took 5 bases from V and 0 from J, leaving 11 bases between them. Per the germline V gene, CDR1 is KGHSH and CDR2 is LQKENI. This CDR3 region has 15 residues. The CDR3 DNA is TGTGCCAGCTCAGAAGTAACAGTCTCCTACAATGAGCAGTTCTTC. This gives the protein CASSEVTVSYNEQFF.

In this sample, this clonotype turned up many times. CDR3 residues: CASSWPGRGGGSEQYF. The CDR3 coding sequence is TGTGCCAGCAGCTGGCCAGGGCGGGGAGGGGGCTCCGAGCAGTACTTC. The V gene is TRBV11-3, the J gene TRBJ2-7; D is tentatively TRBD1 or TRBD2 (7 bases each). Trimming stripped 4 bases from V and 6 bases from J, with 22 bases between. This CDR3 is built from 16 residues. Germline CDR1 is SGHNT and CDR2 is YENEEA.

This chain links TRBV27 with TRBJ2-5; D is uncertain. Trimming left V 6 bases short and J 7 bases short, with 15 bases between. Germline CDR1 and CDR2: MNHEY and SMNVEV (reference sequence). The CDR3 runs 13 residues. DNA for the CDR3: TGTGCCAGCAGGCAACCCCCTCGAGGGACCCAGTACTTC. Translation: CASRQPPRGTQYF.

The rearrangement uses TRBV19 and TRBJ2-1, with 9 bases aligning to TRBD1. The CDR3 is 14 amino acids. CDR1 is LNHDA, CDR2 SQIVND, per germline (reference sequence). V dropped 9 bases and J dropped 3; count of bases not matched to a gene: 6. CDR3 residues: CASGDREIYNEQFF. The CDR3 DNA is TGTGCCAGCGGGGACAGGGAGATCTACAATGAGCAGTTCTTC.

This clonotype appeared many times. The chain is built from TRBV20-1 and TRBJ1-5; a possible D gene is TRBD1 (6 bases). V lost 0 bases to trimming and J lost 9 bases, with 21 bases between them. The CDR3 loop spans 16 amino acids. The germline gives CDR1 DFQATT, CDR2 SNEGSKA (reference sequence). The CDR3 DNA follows: TGCAGTGCTAGAGATCGTTCAGGGGTGCTACCGGGGCCCCAGCATTTT. This gives the protein CSARDRSGVLPGPQHF.

The chain couples TRBV25-1 to TRBJ1-6; TRBD1 matches at 9 bases. The CDR3 extends over 14 amino acids. J lost 6 bases, V lost 9 bases, and 6 bases had no gene match. Per the germline V gene, CDR1 is MGHDK and CDR2 is SYGVNS. CDR3 loop: CASSGTGLNSPLHF. The DNA for the CDR3 is TGTGCCAGTTCCGGGACAGGGCTTAATTCACCCCTCCACTTT.

In the case of this clonotype: Given a much more abundant clone one base away, this may be a read error. The chain carries TRBV5-1 and TRBJ2-7; D possibly uses TRBD1 or TRBD2 (5 bases each). The CDR3 runs 15 residues. Looked up from germline, CDR1 is SGHRS and CDR2 is YFSETQ. In nucleotides, the CDR3 is TGCGCCAGCAGCTTGAACCCGGGACCCCTAGGGGAGCGGTACTTC. This encodes CASSLNPGPLGERYF. Using reference TRBV5-1 and TRBJ2-7 for the parts outside the CDR3, the full variable domain is KAGVTQTPRYLIKTRGQQVTLSCSPISGHRSVSWYQQTPGQGLQFLFEYFSETQRNKGNFPGRFSGRQFSNSRSEMNVSTLELGDSALYLCASSLNPGPLGERYFGPGTRLTVT.

This clonotype was recorded at least ten times. The chain couples TRBV28 to TRBJ2-7, with 7 bases that match TRBD1. Per the germline V gene, CDR1 is MDHEN and CDR2 is SYDVKM. V gave up 5 bases and J gave up 3 bases; unmatched junction bases: 7. CDR3 length: 14 amino acids. The CDR3 DNA sequence: TGTGCCAGCAGTGCGCCGGGACAGAACTACGAGCAGTACTTC. This translates into CASSAPGQNYEQYF.

The rearrangement joins TRBV3-1 to TRBJ1-3; possibly TRBD1 for D (5 bases). The CDR3 length is 20 residues. Germline CDR1 and CDR2: LGHDT and YNNKEL (reference sequence). The germline V and J ends were trimmed by 1 base and 3 bases, with 25 bases remaining between them. CDR3 region: CASSQASPTALSPNGNTIYF. Written as DNA, the CDR3 is TGTGCCAGCAGCCAAGCCAGCCCGACAGCCCTGTCACCTAATGGAAACACCATATATTTT.

The V and J genes are TRBV7-9 and TRBJ2-6; 8 bases agree with TRBD1. V shed 5 bases, J shed 1 base, and the junction held 4 bases outside the gene matches. The CDR3 covers 16 residues. Germline V gene lookup returns CDR1 SEHNR and CDR2 FQNEAQ (reference sequence). The CDR3 reads CASSPGGVSGANVLTF. The CDR3 bases are TGTGCCAGCAGCCCAGGGGGCGTATCTGGGGCCAACGTCCTGACTTTC. Drawing the rest from reference TRBV7-9 and TRBJ2-6, the complete variable domain is DTGVSQNPRHKITKRGQNVTFRCDPISEHNRLYWYRQTLGQGPEFLTYFQNEAQLEKSRLLSDRFSAERPKGSFSTLEIQRTEQGDSAMYLCASSPGGVSGANVLTFGAGSRLTVL.

Concerning this clonotype itself: The germline gene is not matched at one end of the junction; a read error may be the cause. The chain has TRBV15 and TRBJ1-3; weak D call: TRBD1 (6 bases). The CDR3 length is 15 residues. From germline, CDR1 is LNHNV and CDR2 YYDKDF (reference sequence). Written as DNA, the CDR3 is TGTACCACCAGCAGAGATCGCGACAGGCGAAACACCATATATTTT. It yields the protein CTTSRDRDRRNTIYF.

There are many counts of this clonotype. The chain links TRBV29-1 to TRBJ1-2; D possibly corresponds to TRBD1 (6 bases). Germline CDR1 is SQVTM and CDR2 is ANQGSEA. V lost 3 bases to trimming and J lost 8 bases, with 10 bases between them. The CDR3 is 11 residues long. The DNA for the CDR3 is TGCAGCGTTGATGGGGGCCGGGGCTACACCTTC. Amino acids: CSVDGGRGYTF.

In its sample, this clonotype was seen many times. The chain links TRBV6-1 to TRBJ2-3; a possible D gene is TRBD2 (5 bases). V shed 0 bases and J shed 2 bases, with 9 bases lying between them. The CDR3 consists of 15 residues. Germline CDR1 reads MNHNS; CDR2 reads SASEGT. The CDR3 DNA is TGTGCCAGCAGTGAAGCGCCGGGGAACACAGATACGCAGTATTTT. This codes for CASSEAPGNTDTQYF.

A remark on this clonotype: One junction end does not reproduce the germline sequence, and a read error may be involved. The CDR3 coding sequence is TGTGCCAGCAGCCCACCTGAGGGGATAATACAAGAGACCCAGTGCTTC. Its translation: CASSPPEGIIQETQCF. This chain uses TRBV11-1 with TRBJ2-5; D possibly uses TRBD1 or TRBD2 (5 bases each). The CDR3 runs to 16 residues. Per germline, CDR1 SGHAT and CDR2 FQDESV (reference sequence).

As for this clonotype: A much larger clone differs by one base, so this may be a read error. J is TRBJ2-2 and V is TRBV28; tentatively, D is TRBD1 (6 bases). Trimming stripped 6 bases from V and 10 bases from J, with 18 bases between. From germline, CDR1 is MDHEN and CDR2 SYDVKM. This CDR3 is 14 amino acids long. CDR3 nucleotides: TGTGCCAGCAGCCCAGGGACATCACCGGTGGAGCTGTTTTTT. This codes for CASSPGTSPVELFF.

This clonotype was seen at least ten times. The chain joins TRBV27 to TRBJ2-7; no reliable D call. CDR1 and CDR2 (germline): MNHEY, SMNVEV (reference sequence). Trimming took 4 bases from V and 2 from J, leaving 18 bases between them. CDR3 length: 16 residues. In DNA, the CDR3 is TGTGCCAGCAGTTCATTAGGCCCTAGGGTTACCTACGAGCAGTACTTC. It codes for CASSSLGPRVTYEQYF.

At least ten counts were recorded for this clonotype. The gene calls are TRBV7-6 and TRBJ2-2; D may match TRBD1 or TRBD2 (5 bases each). Trimming cost V 1 base and J 6 bases, with 9 bases left between them. Germline CDR1 reads SGHVS; CDR2 reads FNYEAQ. CDR3 size: 14 residues. CDR3 loop: CASSLGLGAGELFF. Here the CDR3 DNA reads TGTGCCAGCAGCTTAGGGTTGGGGGCCGGGGAGCTGTTTTTT.

This clonotype was seen at least ten times. The chain employs TRBV20-1 and TRBJ2-7; TRBD2 aligns across 8 bases. The trim removed 3 bases at V and 1 base at J, leaving 5 bases unmatched. This CDR3 region has 14 residues. Germline assignment: CDR1 DFQATT and CDR2 SNEGSKA (reference sequence). The CDR3 DNA reads TGCAGTGCTAGTAACCGCGGGGGGTCCTACGAGCAGTACTTC. This translates into CSASNRGGSYEQYF.

This clonotype was counted ten times or more. This chain links TRBV30 with TRBJ1-3; 7 bases line up with TRBD1. The CDR3 has 14 residues. Germline V lookup: CDR1 GTSNPN, CDR2 SVGIG (reference sequence). Losses at the gene ends were 4 bases for V and 4 bases for J; bases not matched to a gene: 7. CDR3 amino acids: CAWMLDRRGNTIYF. CDR3 bases: TGTGCCTGGATGCTGGACAGGAGAGGAAACACCATATATTTT. Full variable domain (rest looked up from reference TRBV30 and TRBJ1-3): SQTIHQWPATLVQPVGSPLSLECTVEGTSNPNLYWYRQAAGRGLQLLFYSVGIGQISSEVPQNLSASRPQDRQFILSSKKLLLSDSGFYLCAWMLDRRGNTIYFGEGSWLTVV.

The chain employs TRBV7-2 and TRBJ2-2, with D perhaps matching TRBD2 (6 bases). The V and J ends lost 3 bases and 7 bases respectively, with 12 bases between them. The CDR3 loop spans 14 amino acids. The germline V gene encodes CDR1 SGHTA and CDR2 FQGNSA. This CDR3 reads CASSLEGGVGELFF. CDR3 sequence (DNA): TGTGCCAGCAGCTTGGAGGGTGGGGTCGGGGAGCTGTTTTTT.

This clonotype was picked up many times. The chain joins TRBV29-1 to TRBJ2-3, with 9 bases matching TRBD2. Germline V gene sequence: CDR1 SQVTM, CDR2 ANQGSEA. This CDR3 contains 16 residues. V lost 6 bases, J lost 0 bases, and 10 bases stayed unmatched. The chain's CDR3 is CSVRGSSGGSTDTQYF. DNA of the CDR3: TGCAGCGTCCGGGGTTCCAGCGGGGGGAGCACAGATACGCAGTATTTT.